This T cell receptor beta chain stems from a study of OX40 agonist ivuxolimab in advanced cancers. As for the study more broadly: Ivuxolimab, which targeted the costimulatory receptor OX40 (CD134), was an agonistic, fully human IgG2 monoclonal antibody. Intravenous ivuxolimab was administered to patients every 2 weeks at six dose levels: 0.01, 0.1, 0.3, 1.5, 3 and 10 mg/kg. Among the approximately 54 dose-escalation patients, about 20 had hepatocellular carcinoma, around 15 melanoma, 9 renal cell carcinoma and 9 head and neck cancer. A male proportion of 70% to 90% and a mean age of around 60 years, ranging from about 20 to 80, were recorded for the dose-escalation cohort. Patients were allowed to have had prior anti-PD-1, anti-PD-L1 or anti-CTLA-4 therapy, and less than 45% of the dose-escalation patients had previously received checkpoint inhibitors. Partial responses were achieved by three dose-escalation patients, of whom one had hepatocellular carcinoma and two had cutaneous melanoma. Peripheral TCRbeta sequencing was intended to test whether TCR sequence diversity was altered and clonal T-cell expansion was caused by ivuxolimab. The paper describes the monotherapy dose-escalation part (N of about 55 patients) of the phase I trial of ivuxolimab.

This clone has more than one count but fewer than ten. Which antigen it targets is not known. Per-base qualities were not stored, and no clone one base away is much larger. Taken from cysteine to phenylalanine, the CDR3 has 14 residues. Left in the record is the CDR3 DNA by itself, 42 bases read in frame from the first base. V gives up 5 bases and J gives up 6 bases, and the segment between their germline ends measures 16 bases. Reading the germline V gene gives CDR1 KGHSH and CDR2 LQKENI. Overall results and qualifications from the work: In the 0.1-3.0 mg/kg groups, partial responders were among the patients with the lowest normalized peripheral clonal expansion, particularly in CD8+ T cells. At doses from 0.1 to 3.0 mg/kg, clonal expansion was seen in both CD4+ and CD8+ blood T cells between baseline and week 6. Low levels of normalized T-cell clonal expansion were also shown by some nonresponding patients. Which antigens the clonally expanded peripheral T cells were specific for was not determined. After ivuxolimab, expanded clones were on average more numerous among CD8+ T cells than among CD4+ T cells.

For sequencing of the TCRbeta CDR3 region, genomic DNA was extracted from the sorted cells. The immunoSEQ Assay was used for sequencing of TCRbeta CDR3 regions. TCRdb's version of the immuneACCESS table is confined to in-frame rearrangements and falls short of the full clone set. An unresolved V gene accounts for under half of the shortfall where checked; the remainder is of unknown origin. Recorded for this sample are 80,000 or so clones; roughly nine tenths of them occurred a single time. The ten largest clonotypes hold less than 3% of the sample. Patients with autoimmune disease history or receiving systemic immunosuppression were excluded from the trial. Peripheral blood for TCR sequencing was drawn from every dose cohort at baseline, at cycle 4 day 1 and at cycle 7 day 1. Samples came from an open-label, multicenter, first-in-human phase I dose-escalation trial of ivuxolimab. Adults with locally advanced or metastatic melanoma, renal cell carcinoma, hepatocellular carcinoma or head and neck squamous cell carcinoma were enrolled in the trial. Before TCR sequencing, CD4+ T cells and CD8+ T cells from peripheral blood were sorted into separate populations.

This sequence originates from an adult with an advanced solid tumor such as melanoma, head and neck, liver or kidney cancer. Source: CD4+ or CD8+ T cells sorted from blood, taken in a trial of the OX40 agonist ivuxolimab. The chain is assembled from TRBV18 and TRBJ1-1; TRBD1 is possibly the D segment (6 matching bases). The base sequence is TGTGCCAGCTCATACCGGGGGCTGGATCCTGAAGCTTTCTTT. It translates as CASSYRGLDPEAFF.